A selection of T cell receptor beta chains follows, all from one sample in a study of blood T cell repertoires in COVID-19. The data were produced by immunoSEQ multiplex PCR, yet TCRdb's version contains in-frame clones alone and is incomplete. The sample records 230,000 or so clones, 65% to 85% being singletons. Sequencing input: peripheral blood. The receptors come from a man between 45 and 60 years old with active or convalescent COVID-19. The CDR3 runs from the conserved cysteine through the conserved F or W. Each record gives: J gene, clone size, V gene, D gene, CDR3 DNA, CDR3 protein. D genes are given only for firm matches. Not every row has a clone size; where given, it reads once, few, many or a size class.

>TRBJ1-2|.|TRBV28|.
TGTGCCAGCAGTTTGGTGGGGTTTGAGGGCGGGTATGGCTACACCTTC
CASSLVGFEGGYGYTF
>TRBJ1-2|.|TRBV6-5|.
TGTGCCACAGGGGAAATTGACTATGGCTACACCTTC
CATGEIDYGYTF
>TRBJ1-1|once|TRBV6-2/TRBV6-3|TRBD1
TGTGCCAGCAGTTACAGGGGGCGAGTTGAAGCTTTCTTT
CASSYRGRVEAFF
>TRBJ2-2|.|TRBV24-1|.
TGTGCCACCAGTGATCGATACAGGTCCCCGGGCGGGGAGCTGTTTTTT
CATSDRYRSPGGELFF
>TRBJ1-1|.|TRBV10-3|.
TGTGCCAGCGCCCGGGACATAGAAGAAGCTTTCTTT
CASARDIEEAFF
>TRBJ2-2|.|TRBV3-1/TRBV3-2|.
TGTGCCAGCACCCCGAGAGGGAACACCGGGGAGCTGTTTTTT
CASTPRGNTGELFF
>TRBJ1-1|.|TRBV5-4|.
TGTGCCAGCAGCCCTTCTCAGGGAGGGGGGATGAACACTGAAGCTTTCTTT
CASSPSQGGGMNTEAFF
>TRBJ1-1|.|TRBV29-1|.
TGCAGCGTCAACGGAGTCGAAGGGGCTGAAGCTTTCTTT
CSVNGVEGAEAFF
>TRBJ1-6|.|TRBV7-9|TRBD1
TGTGCCAGCAGCTCGACAGGGGCCCGTAATAATTCACCCCTCCACTTT
CASSSTGARNNSPLHF
>TRBJ1-2|.|TRBV5-1|.
TGCGCCAGCAGTGAGTCTTACTATGGCTACACCTTC
CASSESYYGYTF
>TRBJ2-3|once|TRBV2|TRBD2
TGTGCCAGCAGTGAACTAGCGGGGGGGCCACGGTTTGATACGCAGTATTTT
CASSELAGGPRFDTQYF
>TRBJ1-5|.|TRBV7-2|.
TGTGCCAGCAGCGGACAGCCGGTGGGTGATCAGCCCCAGCATTTT
CASSGQPVGDQPQHF
>TRBJ1-3|few|TRBV10-3|TRBD1
TGTGCCATCACCAGGGACAGGGAAAGAAACACCATATATTTT
CAITRDRERNTIYF
>TRBJ1-1|.|TRBV5-4|.
TGTGCCAGCTTTGGGGGGGCTGATAACACTGAAGCTTTCTTT
CASFGGADNTEAFF
>TRBJ1-6|.|TRBV19|.
TGTGCCAGTACCCCCCTGCAGGGAGGCTCACCCCTCCACTTT
CASTPLQGGSPLHF
>TRBJ2-7|.|TRBV5-5|.
TGTGCCAGCACGCCTAGGATGGACTACGAGCAGTACTTC
CASTPRMDYEQYF
>TRBJ2-3|.|TRBV12-1|.
TGTGCCAGCAGCGATAGCGGGGGGCCCGTCACAGATACGCAGTATTTT
CASSDSGGPVTDTQYF
>TRBJ1-6|few|TRBV5-6|.
TGTGCCAGCAGCTCGGCCGGAGCTTCACCCCTCCACTTT
CASSSAGASPLHF
>TRBJ1-6|.|TRBV19|.
TGTGCCAGTAGTATAGAGGGGGGACTGGGTTCACCCCTCCACTTT
CASSIEGGLGSPLHF
>TRBJ1-2|.|TRBV28|.
TGTGCCAGCACCCAAGGGGGATCGGGCTATGGCTACACCTTC
CASTQGGSGYGYTF
>TRBJ1-4|.|TRBV6-6|.
TGTGCCAGCAGTTACTCGAGCCGAGAAAAACTGTTTTTT
CASSYSSREKLFF
>TRBJ1-3|few|TRBV18|.
TGTGCCAGCTCACCAGGAGACGGGTTCTCTGGAAACACCATATATTTT
CASSPGDGFSGNTIYF
>TRBJ1-4|.|TRBV5-4|.
TGTGCCAGCAGCCCCCGGGCAGGGAATGAAAAACTGTTTTTT
CASSPRAGNEKLFF
>TRBJ2-1|.|TRBV9|TRBD2
TGTGCCAGCAGCGAGCGGGGGGATCCCTACAATGAGCAGTTCTTC
CASSERGDPYNEQFF
>TRBJ1-3|.|TRBV9|TRBD1
TGTGCCAGCAGCGTAACGGACAGGGGCGCAGGAGGAAACACCATATATTTT
CASSVTDRGAGGNTIYF
>TRBJ2-2|.|TRBV6-2/TRBV6-3|.
TGTGCCAGCAGTTACGACAGACCCACCGGGGAGCTGTTTTTT
CASSYDRPTGELFF
>TRBJ1-1|.|TRBV28|.
TGTGCCAGCATGGCAGGGCCAGGGAACACTGAAGCTTTCTTT
CASMAGPGNTEAFF
>TRBJ2-1|.|TRBV5-4|.
TGTGCCAGCAGCTTTACCCGGGGGGCCTCCTACAATGAGCAGTTCTTC
CASSFTRGASYNEQFF
>TRBJ1-3|.|TRBV5-1|.
TGCGCCAGCAGCTTGGATGGGCACTCTGGAAACACCATATATTTT
CASSLDGHSGNTIYF
>TRBJ1-6|.|TRBV9|.
TGTGCCAGCAGTGCAGGACAGAAAAATTCACCCCTCCACTTT
CASSAGQKNSPLHF
>TRBJ2-3|.|TRBV27|.
TGTGCCAGCAGTTTGGATTCGCGGGGGCCTTACACAGATACGCAGTATTTT
CASSLDSRGPYTDTQYF
>TRBJ2-2|.|TRBV18|.
TGTGCCAGCTCACCCTACCGGGGGAACACCGGGGAGCTGTTTTTT
CASSPYRGNTGELFF
>TRBJ1-3|few|TRBV5-1|.
TGCGCCAGCAGCTTGTCCGTCTCTGGAAACACCATATATTTT
CASSLSVSGNTIYF
>TRBJ1-4|.|TRBV9|TRBD1
TGTGCCAGCAGCTTGGGACAGGGCTCTAATGAAAAACTGTTTTTT
CASSLGQGSNEKLFF
>TRBJ2-1|.|TRBV5-1|.
TGCGCCAGCAGGGTAGGCGACAACAATGAGCAGTTCTTC
CASRVGDNNEQFF
>TRBJ2-2|.|TRBV10-3|.
TGTGCCGCGAAGGCCTGGGAGGACACCGGGGAGCTGTTTTTT
CAAKAWEDTGELFF
>TRBJ2-1|.|TRBV4-1|TRBD1
TGCGCCAGCAGCCGGGACAGCTACAATGAGCAGTTCTTC
CASSRDSYNEQFF
>TRBJ1-2|.|TRBV12-3/TRBV12-4|.
TGTGCCAGCCGCGGGGGGGGCTCTGACGGCTACACCTTC
CASRGGGSDGYTF
>TRBJ1-2|.|TRBV5-6|TRBD1
TGTGCCAGCAGCTGGCCGGGACAGCCGGCCGGGGGCTACACCTTC
CASSWPGQPAGGYTF
>TRBJ2-2|.|TRBV11-2|.
TGTGCCAGCAACAAGGACAGATCGAACACCGGGGAGCTGTTTTTT
CASNKDRSNTGELFF
>TRBJ2-6|.|TRBV7-9|.
TGTGCCAGCAGCTTTACACAGAGCTCTGGGGCCAACGTCCTGACTTTC
CASSFTQSSGANVLTF
>TRBJ1-2|.|TRBV9|.
TGTGCCAGCAGCTCACAGGCGTATGGCTACACCTTC
CASSSQAYGYTF
>TRBJ2-2|.|TRBV6-5|.
TGTCCCAGCAGACGCGACTCTGCCGGGGAGCTGTTTTTT
CPSRRDSAGELFF